The 25 T cell receptor beta chains given below trace back to one sample, sequenced in a study of blood T cells in healthy people across ages. A J-beta primer mix and a sample-barcoded 5' primer were used in a second PCR of about 7 to 11 cycles. One entry per CDR3 protein results from TCRdb running MiXCR on the 5' RACE reads. The table has 800,000 to 950,000 distinct CDR3 sequences, about 29% seen once. Separately, the same data were catalogued under a study of T cells of mothers and their children.

Sequencing was carried out using blood. These receptors were obtained from a woman aged 40 to 50 in good health.

This clonotype was observed at least ten times. The chain has TRBV7-4 and TRBJ2-7; 10 bases line up with TRBD1. Germline-derived CDR1 and CDR2 are SGHVT and SQSDAQ. There are 15 residues in the CDR3. Trimming at V came to 4 bases and at J to 5 bases, leaving 8 bases not matched to a gene. The CDR3 loop is CASSWTGTGVNEQYF. CDR3 bases: TGTGCCAGCAGCTGGACCGGGACAGGGGTGAACGAGCAGTACTTC.

This clonotype was detected many times. The V and J genes are TRBV20-1 and TRBJ2-5; D is possibly TRBD1 (6 bases). V lost 3 bases and J lost 5, with 16 bases in between. This CDR3 has 14 amino acids. The germline gives CDR1 DFQATT, CDR2 SNEGSKA (reference sequence). The CDR3 loop is CSASGQPPVETQYF. CDR3 nucleotide sequence: TGCAGTGCTAGCGGACAGCCACCTGTGGAGACCCAGTACTTC.

In its sample, this clonotype ranks as medium-sized (0.01 to 0.1%). The genes are TRBV21-1 and TRBJ1-5; TRBD1, as called in the table, went unchecked against the DNA. TRBV21-1 is given as a pseudogene. CDR3 length: 22 amino acids. DNA for the CDR3: TGTGCCAGCAGCAAAGTTTGTCCCGGCCGGGACAGCGATCCCTCTAAGGGGCAGCCCCAGCATTTT. It codes for CASSKVCPGRDSDPSKGQPQHF.

This clonotype was observed many times. This chain links TRBV27 with TRBJ2-7; 7 bases match TRBD1. V gave up 2 bases and J gave up 2 bases; unmatched junction bases: 12. This CDR3 spans 17 amino acids. Per germline, CDR1 MNHEY and CDR2 SMNVEV (reference sequence). The CDR3 DNA reads as TGTGCCAGCAGTTTAGACCCTCTACAGGGGAGTCCCTACGAGCAGTACTTC. It is translated as CASSLDPLQGSPYEQYF.

This clonotype was seen many times. This chain uses TRBV7-3 with TRBJ2-1; D call uncertain. The length of the CDR3 is 16 residues. V lost 2 bases to trimming and J lost 0 bases, with 11 bases between them. Looked up from germline, CDR1 is SGHTA and CDR2 is FQGTGA. Here the CDR3 reads CASSLDMGFSYNEQFF. The CDR3 DNA reads as TGTGCCAGCAGCTTAGATATGGGGTTCTCCTACAATGAGCAGTTCTTC.

This chain connects TRBV27 to TRBJ2-1, with a tentative D call TRBD1 (5 bases). The germline V gene encodes CDR1 MNHEY and CDR2 SMNVEV (reference sequence). V lost 8 bases to trimming and J lost 10 bases, with 15 bases between them. The CDR3 has 12 residues. The CDR3 region is CASGKGVMEQFF. In DNA form, the CDR3 reads TGTGCCAGCGGCAAAGGGGTTATGGAGCAGTTCTTC.

This clonotype occurred many times. The chain employs TRBV4-3 and TRBJ2-5, with 10 nucleotides matching TRBD2. There are 17 residues in the CDR3. With 0 bases clipped from V and 7 bases from J, the junction kept 11 bases outside the gene matches. Germline V gives CDR1 LGHNA, CDR2 YSLEER. CDR3 in DNA: TGCGCCAGCAGCCAAGATCCCAGCGGGGGGGCCGGTCGGACCCAGTACTTC. Residues: CASSQDPSGGAGRTQYF.

The rearrangement joins TRBV6-6 to TRBJ1-2; no reliable D call. V lost 7 bases and J 8 bases, leaving 17 bases between the germline ends. CDR1 is MNHNY and CDR2 is SVGAGI in the germline V gene (reference sequence). This CDR3 has 13 residues. CDR3 coding DNA: TGTGCCAGCACCGCAGATGGGTTTGGAGGCTACACCTTC. Protein: CASTADGFGGYTF.

This clonotype was recorded a few times. The gene calls are TRBV12-3 or TRBV12-4 and TRBJ2-7, with TRBD1 identical over 10 bases. The CDR3 runs 15 residues. Trimming at V came to 5 bases and at J to 3 bases, leaving 7 bases not matched to a gene. CDR3 loop: CASSPGRTGGYEQYF. DNA of the CDR3: TGTGCCAGCAGTCCGGGCAGGACAGGGGGCTACGAGCAGTACTTC.

The chain employs TRBV5-1 and TRBJ1-4; TRBD1 matches at 9 bases. The ends lost 4 bases at V and 3 bases at J; junction bases unmatched: 7. The CDR3 is made up of 16 amino acids. Per the germline V gene, CDR1 is SGHRS and CDR2 is YFSETQ. The CDR3 protein is CASSLGTGMPNEKLFF. For the CDR3, the DNA is TGCGCCAGCAGCCTGGGGACAGGGATGCCTAATGAAAAACTGTTTTTT.

This clonotype was seen many times. The chain is built from TRBV7-8 and TRBJ2-5; 7 nucleotides agree with TRBD2. The V gene end was trimmed by 5 bases and the J gene end by 8 bases; junction bases not matched to a gene: 14. Germline CDR1 SGHVS, CDR2 FQNEAQ. CDR3 size: 15 residues. The CDR3 DNA reads as TGTGCCAGCAGCCCATCCCGGGGGGTGCTAGGAACCCAGTACTTC. This sequence encodes CASSPSRGVLGTQYF.

As to this clonotype: A much larger clone lies a single base off, so this may be a read error. V usage is TRBV29-1 and J usage is TRBJ1-2, with TRBD1 as a possible D gene (6 bases). Between the trimmed V and J ends, which lost 7 bases and 2 bases, there was a span of 17 bases. Germline assignment: CDR1 SQVTM and CDR2 ANQGSEA. This CDR3 comprises 14 residues. The CDR3 protein is CSATAGDLNYGYTF. DNA for the CDR3: TGCAGCGCTACCGCAGGGGACCTCAACTATGGCTACACCTTC.

About this clonotype itself: This clone may be a read error of a much larger clone one base away. V is TRBV7-2 and J is TRBJ2-2; TRBD2 is a possible D gene (6 bases). Per the germline V gene, CDR1 is SGHTA and CDR2 is FQGNSA. This CDR3 has 14 amino acids. The CDR3 region has the DNA TGTGTCAGCAGCTTACTTGCGGGGACCGGGGAGCTGTTTTTT. This sequence encodes CVSSLLAGTGELFF. Filled out from reference TRBV7-2 and TRBJ2-2, the complete variable domain reads GAGVSQSPSNKVTEKGKDVELRCDPISGHTALYWYRQSLGQGLEFLIYFQGNSAPDKSGLPSDRFSAERTGGSVSTLTIQRTQQEDSAVYLCVSSLLAGTGELFFGEGSRLTVL.

This clonotype has just one count. This rearrangement joins TRBV5-1 to TRBJ2-3; D might be TRBD1 (5 bases). V was cut by 0 bases and J by 3 bases, with 11 bases left in between. The CDR3 spans 15 residues. Germline CDR1 SGHRS, CDR2 YFSETQ. CDR3 region: CASSLVVQGTDTQYF. Here the CDR3 DNA reads TGCGCCAGCAGCTTGGTGGTGCAGGGAACAGATACGCAGTATTTT.

In its sample, this clonotype was seen a few times. One end of the junction fails to match germline, which may point to a read error. The chain recombines TRBV11-1 with TRBJ2-7; D is possibly TRBD1 (6 bases). The length of the CDR3 is 14 residues. Germline V gene data show CDR1 as SGHAT and CDR2 as FQDESV (reference sequence). CDR3 bases: TGTGCCGGCAGCCCAGGGGCCTTCAACTACGAGCAGTACTTC. This gives the protein CAGSPGAFNYEQYF.

This clonotype was detected only a few times. The chain uses TRBV19 and TRBJ1-6, with D maybe TRBD1 (6 bases). The CDR3 covers 15 residues. Germline CDR1 is LNHDA and CDR2 is SQIVND (reference sequence). Trimming removed 5 bases from V and 7 bases from J, with 15 bases in between. CDR3 sequence: CASSPLDSNNSPLHF. In nucleotides, the CDR3 is TGTGCCAGTAGTCCCCTGGACAGCAACAATTCACCCCTCCACTTT. The entire variable domain, with the rest obtained from reference TRBV19 and TRBJ1-6, is as follows: DGGITQSPKYLFRKEGQNVTLSCEQNLNHDAMYWYRQDPGQGLRLIYYSQIVNDFQKGDIAEGYSVSREKKESFPLTVTSAQKNPTAFYLCASSPLDSNNSPLHFGNGTRLTVT.

A note on this clonotype: A much larger clone is a single base away; this may be a read error. V gene TRBV20-1 combines with J gene TRBJ1-5; a possible D gene is TRBD1 (6 bases). Germline values: CDR1 DFQATT, CDR2 SNEGSKA (reference sequence). The CDR3 runs 17 residues. The CDR3 protein is CSTRDWRDTFGNQPQHF. The CDR3 DNA sequence: TGCAGTACTAGAGATTGGCGGGACACCTTCGGCAATCAGCCCCAGCATTTT.

This clonotype has at least ten counts. The rearrangement links TRBV7-2 to TRBJ2-7; 12 bases align to TRBD2. The CDR3 is 15 residues long. Germline V gene data show CDR1 as SGHTA and CDR2 as FQGNSA. The V segment lost 5 bases and the J segment 3 bases; nucleotides outside the gene matches: 5. The CDR3 DNA reads TGTGCCAGCAGCCTCGCGACTAGCGGGGGCTACGAGCAGTACTTC. This codes for CASSLATSGGYEQYF.

This clonotype was counted a few times. V and J are TRBV6-5 and TRBJ2-7; 8 positions match TRBD1. The CDR3 has 15 residues. Trimming cost V 0 bases and J 7 bases; bases outside gene matches: 8. Germline V gives CDR1 MNHEY, CDR2 SVGAGI. CDR3 region: CASSYSTGVYNEQYF. The DNA of the CDR3 is TGTGCCAGCAGTTACTCGACAGGGGTCTACAATGAGCAGTACTTC.

The chain carries TRBV7-2 and TRBJ2-5; 7 positions agree with TRBD1. Unmatched junction bases numbered 9, after V lost 4 bases and J lost 1 base. The CDR3 has 16 amino acids. Germline V gives CDR1 SGHTA, CDR2 FQGNSA. CDR3 protein: CASSSRQGRTQETQYF. The CDR3 nucleotides read TGTGCCAGCAGCTCCAGACAGGGACGGACCCAAGAGACCCAGTACTTC.

V and J are TRBV29-1 and TRBJ1-4; maybe TRBD1 (5 bases). This CDR3 spans 13 amino acids. Germline V gene sequence: CDR1 SQVTM, CDR2 ANQGSEA. V gave up 2 bases and J gave up 8 bases, with 12 bases separating them. CDR3 DNA sequence: TGCAGCGTTGAACGGGGGGGAGAGGAAAAACTGTTTTTT. Translating gives CSVERGGEEKLFF.

This clonotype was detected ten times or more. J is TRBJ2-1 and V is TRBV3-1, with 13 bases matching TRBD2. CDR3 length: 14 amino acids. CDR1 is LGHDT, CDR2 YNNKEL, per germline (reference sequence). V gave up 7 bases and J gave up 8 bases; unmatched junction bases: 5. CDR3 sequence reads: CASKTSGGLDEQFF. CDR3 nucleotide sequence: TGTGCCAGCAAGACTAGCGGGGGGTTAGATGAGCAGTTCTTC.

The chain is built from TRBV15 and TRBJ2-3, with 8 bases lining up with TRBD2. J was trimmed by 4 bases and V by 1 base; bases with no gene match: 7. Germline CDR1 reads LNHNV; CDR2 reads YYDKDF (reference sequence). The CDR3 has 16 residues. The CDR3 here is CATSRGSGVESDTQYF. CDR3 in DNA: TGTGCCACCAGCAGAGGTAGCGGGGTAGAGTCAGATACGCAGTATTTT. The full variable domain, in which reference TRBV15 and TRBJ2-3 provide the parts outside the CDR3, is DAMVIQNPRYQVTQFGKPVTLSCSQTLNHNVMYWYQQKSSQAPKLLFHYYDKDFNNEADTPDNFQSRRPNTSFCFLDIRSPGLGDTAMYLCATSRGSGVESDTQYFGPGTRLTVL.

This clonotype was detected a few times. CDR3 in DNA: TGTGCCAGCAGCGGTGATGGTGAAGCTTTCTTT. It codes for CASSGDGEAFF. The V and J genes are TRBV9 and TRBJ1-1; no reliable D call. Trimming took 3 bases from V and 7 from J, leaving 7 bases between them. The V gene's germline CDR1 is SGDLS and CDR2 YYNGEE. This CDR3 contains 11 residues.

This clonotype was detected a few times. V usage is TRBV10-3 and J usage is TRBJ2-5, with TRBD1 matching 7 bases. Trimming cost V 3 bases and J 4 bases; bases outside gene matches: 2. Germline CDR1 ENHRY, CDR2 SYGVKD. This CDR3 is built from 13 residues. This CDR3 is CAISEQGRETQYF. The CDR3 DNA follows: TGTGCCATCAGTGAACAGGGGCGAGAGACCCAGTACTTC.